The 24 T cell receptor beta chains presented below share a single source sample, sequenced in a study of T cells after yellow fever vaccination. TCRdb re-called the 5' RACE reads through MiXCR, storing one row per CDR3 protein. The sample records about 630,000 distinct CDR3 sequences, roughly an eighth being singletons. The source material was PBMCs, sampled on the day of the yellow fever booster vaccination. These receptors all come from a man in his thirties or forties who received the YFV17D yellow fever vaccine.

This clonotype has at least ten counts. The chain joins TRBV20-1 to TRBJ2-7; 8 nucleotides agree with TRBD2. From germline, CDR1 is DFQATT and CDR2 SNEGSKA (reference sequence). There are 13 residues in the CDR3. V trimming: 1 base; J trimming: 7 bases; junction bases outside the gene matches: 6. The CDR3, as DNA: TGCAGTGCTAGAGTTCAGGGACTAGGGGAGCAGTACTTC. This encodes CSARVQGLGEQYF.

The J gene is TRBJ2-3, the V gene TRBV20-1; possibly TRBD1 for D (5 bases). The J call is in doubt because the DNA end fits TRBJ1-5 better. There are 17 residues in the CDR3. Germline V gene sequence: CDR1 DFQATT, CDR2 SNEGSKA (reference sequence). CDR3 sequence: CSARTSGRVQDTDTQHF. DNA of the CDR3: TGCAGTGCTAGAACATCCGGGAGGGTTCAGGACACAGATACGCAGCATTTT.

This clonotype was seen a few times. The rearrangement links TRBV5-6 to TRBJ1-1, with D unclear. The CDR3 sequence is 12 residues long. From germline, CDR1 is SGHDT and CDR2 YYEEEE. The V end lost 1 base, the J end lost 8 bases, and 9 bases lay between the germline ends. The CDR3 DNA sequence: TGTGCCAGCAGCTTGATGGCAGTAGAAGCTTTCTTT. Protein sequence: CASSLMAVEAFF. The full variable domain, completed using reference TRBV5-6 and TRBJ1-1, is DAGVTQSPTHLIKTRGQQVTLRCSPKSGHDTVSWYQQALGQGPQFIFQYYEEEERQRGNFPDRFSGHQFPNYSSELNVNALLLGDSALYLCASSLMAVEAFFGQGTRLTVV.

The J gene is TRBJ2-7, the V gene TRBV28; 7 bases match TRBD1. This CDR3 region has 13 residues. Losses at the gene ends were 4 bases for V and 10 bases for J; bases not matched to a gene: 10. CDR1 and CDR2 (germline): MDHEN, SYDVKM. The CDR3 DNA reads TGTGCCAGCAGTTCAACCGGGACAGCGGAACAGTACTTC. Translation: CASSSTGTAEQYF.

V gene TRBV6-5 combines with J gene TRBJ2-7, with D possibly being TRBD1 (5 bases). Germline CDR1 MNHEY, CDR2 SVGAGI. The CDR3 runs 14 residues. V was pared by 0 bases and J by 7 bases, with 13 bases between. The chain's CDR3 is CASSYSQVMGEQYF. The DNA for the CDR3 is TGTGCCAGCAGTTACTCACAGGTCATGGGTGAGCAGTACTTC.

This rearrangement joins TRBV5-5 to TRBJ1-5; D uncertain. CDR1 SGHKS and CDR2 YYEKEE come from the germline V gene (reference sequence). The CDR3 is 14 residues long. Trimming pared 0 bases from V and 4 bases from J, leaving 8 bases between. CDR3 sequence: CASSLDSTNQPQHF. CDR3 coding DNA: TGTGCCAGCAGCTTGGACAGTACAAATCAGCCCCAGCATTTT.

This clonotype has a count of ten or more. This chain links TRBV7-9 with TRBJ1-5; 7 bases agree with TRBD1. With 9 bases clipped from V and 3 bases from J, the junction kept 8 bases outside the gene matches. CDR1 SEHNR and CDR2 FQNEAQ come from the germline V gene (reference sequence). The length of the CDR3 is 14 residues. The CDR3 reads CARGTGTVNQPQHF. The CDR3 DNA is TGTGCCAGGGGTACCGGGACAGTCAATCAGCCCCAGCATTTT.

This clonotype was counted a few times. The chain couples TRBV5-1 to TRBJ1-1; unclear D gene. CDR3 length: 14 amino acids. With 1 base removed from V and 5 bases from J, the gap between germline ends came to 12 bases. Germline V gene lookup returns CDR1 SGHRS and CDR2 YFSETQ. The CDR3 reads CASSLMSKPTEAFF. CDR3 nucleotide sequence: TGCGCCAGCAGCTTGATGTCAAAACCAACTGAAGCTTTCTTT.

This clonotype was observed a handful of times. This chain connects TRBV7-2 to TRBJ2-3, with TRBD1 as a possible D gene (5 bases). V lost 5 bases to trimming and J lost 3 bases, with 18 bases between them. CDR1 and CDR2 from the germline V gene are SGHTA and FQGNSA. This CDR3 has 16 amino acids. This chain's CDR3 is CASSTGLQGLTDTQYF. In DNA form, the CDR3 reads TGTGCCAGCAGCACCGGGCTTCAGGGTCTGACAGATACGCAGTATTTT.

This sequence joins TRBV5-4 and TRBJ2-1, with 11 nucleotides matching TRBD2. Germline V gene lookup returns CDR1 SGHNT and CDR2 YYREEE (reference sequence). The length of the CDR3 is 16 residues. V lost 4 bases to trimming and J lost 2 bases; unmatched junction nucleotides: 5. This chain's CDR3 is CASSETSGATYNEQFF. The CDR3 nucleotides are TGTGCCAGCAGCGAGACTAGCGGGGCCACCTACAATGAGCAGTTCTTC.

This sequence joins TRBV29-1 and TRBJ1-2; tentative D call: TRBD1 (5 bases). V gave up 3 bases and J gave up 8 bases, with 13 bases separating them. Germline assignment: CDR1 SQVTM and CDR2 ANQGSEA. The length of the CDR3 is 12 residues. The CDR3 sequence is CSVDLGGMGYTF. CDR3 DNA: TGCAGCGTTGACTTGGGGGGGATGGGCTACACCTTC. The full variable domain, its missing parts supplied by reference TRBV29-1 and TRBJ1-2, is SAVISQKPSRDICQRGTSLTIQCQVDSQVTMMFWYRQQPGQSLTLIATANQGSEATYESGFVIDKFPISRPNLTFSTLTVSNMSPEDSSIYLCSVDLGGMGYTFGSGTRLTVV.

The genes are TRBV4-2 and TRBJ2-5; 11 bases match TRBD2. This CDR3 is built from 17 residues. The germline V gene has CDR1 LGHNA and CDR2 YNFKEQ. After removal of 0 bases from V and 2 bases from J, the junction contained 5 bases not matched to a gene. The CDR3 nucleotides are TGTGCCAGCAGCCAAGATACTAGCGGGAGTCGGCAAGAGACCCAGTACTTC. It translates to CASSQDTSGSRQETQYF.

The rearrangement uses TRBV23-1 and TRBJ2-1; D gene ambiguous. TRBV23-1 is filed as an ORF, its function uncertain. CDR3 length equals 12 residues. Deletions cut 10 bases from V and 4 bases from J, with 11 bases between. Written as DNA, the CDR3 is TGCGCCACTCCATATCTGTACAATGAGCAGTTCTTC. Its protein is CATPYLYNEQFF.

The CDR3 DNA sequence: TGTGCCAGCAGTTCCCCGACAGCGGAAGGAGTCGAGGAGCTGTTTTTT. Translated: CASSSPTAEGVEELFF. This rearrangement joins TRBV6-5 to TRBJ2-2; perhaps D is TRBD1 or TRBD2 (5 bases each). This CDR3 is 16 amino acids long. CDR1 and CDR2 (germline): MNHEY, SVGAGI. V was trimmed by 4 bases and J by 10 bases, leaving 22 bases between them.

This chain connects TRBV6-5 to TRBJ2-7; weak D call: TRBD2 (6 bases). V was cut by 2 bases and J by 2 bases, with 22 bases left in between. This CDR3 has 18 residues. Looked up from germline, CDR1 is MNHEY and CDR2 is SVGAGI. The CDR3 sequence: CASSYPNRGGGNPYEQYF. The CDR3 DNA is TGTGCCAGCAGTTACCCGAATAGGGGAGGAGGGAACCCCTACGAGCAGTACTTC.

This clonotype was seen more than once but under ten times. The V call is TRBV9, the J call TRBJ2-4; no firm D call. The germline CDR1 and CDR2 sequences are SGDLS and YYNGEE. V shed 4 bases and J shed 6 bases, with 8 bases lying between them. CDR3 length equals 12 residues. The CDR3 region is CASSSDGNIQYF. CDR3 DNA: TGTGCCAGCAGCTCGGACGGAAACATTCAGTACTTC.

In its sample, this clonotype was seen a few times. The chain recombines TRBV5-1 with TRBJ1-4; D is uncertain. V shed 0 bases and J shed 4 bases, with 16 bases lying between them. The CDR3 has 17 amino acids. Per the germline V gene, CDR1 is SGHRS and CDR2 is YFSETQ. The CDR3 bases are TGCGCCAGCAGCTTGGACAGTCCAAGTAAGGGTAATGAAAAACTGTTTTTT. This encodes CASSLDSPSKGNEKLFF.

This clonotype was observed a handful of times. This chain links TRBV6-5 with TRBJ2-5; either TRBD1 or TRBD2 may supply D (5 bases each). Trimming stripped 11 bases from V and 2 bases from J, with 12 bases between. Germline V lookup: CDR1 MNHEY, CDR2 SVGAGI. The CDR3 spans 12 residues. DNA of the CDR3: TGTGCCTCCCGGGGCGGGCAAGAGACCCAGTACTTC. Translating it yields CASRGGQETQYF.

This clonotype occurred a few times. This chain connects TRBV29-1 to TRBJ2-6; 10 nucleotides line up with TRBD2. Germline V gives CDR1 SQVTM, CDR2 ANQGSEA. The trim removed 5 bases at V and 4 bases at J, leaving 5 bases unmatched. CDR3 length equals 15 residues. CDR3 DNA: TGCAGCGTTCCGGGACTAGCGTCGGGGGCCAACGTCCTGACTTTC. It is translated as CSVPGLASGANVLTF.

A few counts support this clonotype. This chain links TRBV29-1 with TRBJ2-1; the D gene is possibly TRBD2 (6 bases). V lost 1 base and J lost 0, with 22 bases in between. The CDR3 runs 19 residues. Germline V gene lookup returns CDR1 SQVTM and CDR2 ANQGSEA. CDR3 in DNA: TGCAGCGTTGAAGGGATGGCAGGGAGGATCCCGAGCTCCTACAATGAGCAGTTCTTC. It translates to CSVEGMAGRIPSSYNEQFF.

Only a few counts were recorded for this clonotype. The chain joins TRBV7-2 to TRBJ2-1, with D maybe TRBD1 (6 bases). Germline V gene data show CDR1 as SGHTA and CDR2 as FQGNSA. V was trimmed by 3 bases and J by 5 bases, leaving 20 bases between them. CDR3 length equals 17 residues. The CDR3 is CASSFSPGRGRHNEQFF. The CDR3 DNA is TGTGCCAGCAGCTTTAGCCCCGGCAGGGGTAGACACAATGAGCAGTTCTTC. The full variable domain, its missing parts supplied by reference TRBV7-2 and TRBJ2-1, is GAGVSQSPSNKVTEKGKDVELRCDPISGHTALYWYRQSLGQGLEFLIYFQGNSAPDKSGLPSDRFSAERTGGSVSTLTIQRTQQEDSAVYLCASSFSPGRGRHNEQFFGPGTRLTVL.

The chain uses TRBV12-3 or TRBV12-4 and TRBJ2-1, with 8 bases lining up with TRBD2. Trimming cost V 2 bases and J 7 bases; bases outside gene matches: 10. This CDR3 contains 16 residues. The chain's CDR3 is CASSLSQALAENEQFF. DNA of the CDR3: TGTGCCAGCAGTTTATCCCAGGCACTAGCGGAAAATGAGCAGTTCTTC.

The chain has TRBV4-3 and TRBJ2-7; D is uncertain. The CDR3 is 13 amino acids. Between the trimmed V and J ends, which lost 0 bases and 4 bases, there was a span of 7 bases. Germline values: CDR1 LGHNA, CDR2 YSLEER. The CDR3 sequence: CASSQDSKYEQYF. The DNA of the CDR3 is TGCGCCAGCAGCCAAGATTCGAAGTACGAGCAGTACTTC.

The V and J genes are TRBV28 and TRBJ2-1; D may match TRBD1 or TRBD2 (6 bases each). Trimming cost V 5 bases and J 10 bases, with 12 bases left between them. Germline lookup yields CDR1 MDHEN and CDR2 SYDVKM. The CDR3 length is 12 residues. Here the CDR3 reads CASSETRGEQFF. The CDR3 region has the DNA TGTGCCAGCAGTGAGACTAGGGGGGAGCAGTTCTTC.